The 31 T cell receptor beta chains listed next were all sequenced from one sample in a study of CD8 T cells in Susac syndrome (dated by TCRdb to between 2018 and 2020). Libraries were built with the immunoSEQ multiplex PCR assay. RNA was extracted with the RNeasy kit and roughly 0.45 to 1 ug was reverse transcribed using random hexamers. In TCRdb, the public reads were trimmed at Q25 with fastp and aligned with MiXCR, with productive beta chains retained. Under each unique CDR3 protein, matching rows form one entry showing the most common genes and DNA. The sample contains roughly 200,000 distinct CDR3 sequences, roughly 94% of them found a single time. About 0.1% of the sample lies in the top ten. The sequenced material came from CD4+ T cells from PBMCs. The receptor source for this set is a human donor in good health.

The genes are TRBV25-1 and TRBJ1-5; perhaps TRBD1 as D (5 bases). V dropped 5 bases and J dropped 0 bases, with 8 bases sitting between them. Germline CDR1 reads MGHDK; CDR2 reads SYGVNS. The CDR3 runs to 14 residues. Here the CDR3 reads CASSWGNSNQPQHF. The CDR3 DNA is TGTGCCAGCAGTTGGGGGAATAGCAATCAGCCCCAGCATTTT. The entire variable domain, with the rest obtained from reference TRBV25-1 and TRBJ1-5, is as follows: EADIYQTPRYLVIGTGKKITLECSQTMGHDKMYWYQQDPGMELHLIHYSYGVNSTEKGDLSSESTVSRIRTEHFPLTLESARPSHTSQYLCASSWGNSNQPQHFGDGTRLSIL.

This clonotype was detected a few times. The genes are TRBV28 and TRBJ2-7; 9 bases are a match to TRBD1. Trimming took 5 bases from V and 3 from J; bases not matched to a gene: 8. In germline, CDR1 is MDHEN, CDR2 SYDVKM. This CDR3 spans 15 amino acids. The CDR3 nucleotides read TGTGCCAGCAGTCCCCCGGGACAGGGAAACTACGAGCAGTACTTC. Residues: CASSPPGQGNYEQYF. Drawing the rest from reference TRBV28 and TRBJ2-7, the complete variable domain is DVKVTQSSRYLVKRTGEKVFLECVQDMDHENMFWYRQDPGLGLRLIYFSYDVKMKEKGDIPEGYSVSREKKERFSLILESASTNQTSMYLCASSPPGQGNYEQYFGPGTRLTVT.

The CDR3 spells CSAGGLAGEYEQYF. DNA of the CDR3: TGCAGTGCAGGGGGGCTAGCGGGAGAATACGAGCAGTACTTC. V is TRBV20-1 and J is TRBJ2-7; 10 bases fit TRBD2. The CDR3 covers 14 residues. The junction had 9 bases not matched to a gene; V was cut back by 6 bases and J by 4 bases. Germline V gives CDR1 DFQATT, CDR2 SNEGSKA (reference sequence).

The genes are TRBV18 and TRBJ2-5; 10 bases fit TRBD1. J lost 4 bases, V lost 3 bases, and 8 bases had no gene match. The CDR3 extends over 16 amino acids. Germline CDR1 and CDR2: KGHSH and LQKENI. Here the CDR3 DNA reads TGTGCCAGCTCACCTTCGACCGGGACAGGGGTAGAGACCCAGTACTTC. Encoded protein: CASSPSTGTGVETQYF.

This clonotype occurred a few times. V gene TRBV30 combines with J gene TRBJ2-1, with 11 bases identical to TRBD2. CDR1 is GTSNPN and CDR2 is SVGIG in the germline V gene (reference sequence). V lost 3 bases and J lost 11; bases outside the gene matches: 3. There are 12 residues in the CDR3. Written as DNA, the CDR3 is TGTGCCTGGAGCCCGACTAGCGGGAAGCAGTTCTTC. Translated, it gives CAWSPTSGKQFF.

V usage is TRBV20-1 and J usage is TRBJ2-4; D possibly corresponds to TRBD2 (6 bases). The V end lost 3 bases, the J end lost 1 base, and 10 bases lay between the germline ends. The CDR3 consists of 14 residues. Per germline, CDR1 DFQATT and CDR2 SNEGSKA (reference sequence). In DNA form, the CDR3 reads TGCAGTGCTAGCGGGAGCTCGGCCAAAAACATTCAGTACTTC. This translates into CSASGSSAKNIQYF.

The genes are TRBV20-1 and TRBJ2-1; 7 nucleotides agree with TRBD2. The CDR3 covers 14 residues. Germline CDR1 reads DFQATT; CDR2 reads SNEGSKA (reference sequence). V was pared by 3 bases and J by 5 bases, with 7 bases of the junction left unmatched. CDR3 DNA sequence: TGCAGTGCTAGGCTGCGGGAGATAAACAATGAGCAGTTCTTC. It yields the protein CSARLREINNEQFF.

The V and J genes are TRBV7-2 and TRBJ2-7, with D maybe TRBD1 (6 bases). The CDR3 is 14 amino acids. The V and J ends lost 7 bases and 6 bases respectively, with 19 bases between them. Looked up from germline, CDR1 is SGHTA and CDR2 is FQGNSA. As DNA, the CDR3 is TGTGCCAGCAAAGAAAGACAGGTACCGGGCGAGCAGTACTTC. Residues: CASKERQVPGEQYF.

The V gene is TRBV7-2, the J gene TRBJ2-7; D gene uncertain. The V and J ends lost 5 bases and 0 bases respectively, with 11 bases between them. From germline, CDR1 is SGHTA and CDR2 FQGNSA. The CDR3 totals 14 residues. This CDR3 is CASSPLDTSYEQYF. As DNA, the CDR3 is TGTGCCAGCAGCCCCCTTGACACCTCCTACGAGCAGTACTTC.

The chain links TRBV30 to TRBJ2-7; 7 positions agree with TRBD1. Germline V lookup: CDR1 GTSNPN, CDR2 SVGIG (reference sequence). V gave up 7 bases and J gave up 5 bases; unmatched junction bases: 11. The length of the CDR3 is 13 residues. In DNA, the CDR3 is TGTGCCTACCAAAGGGACAGATTCAACGAGCAGTACTTC. Protein sequence: CAYQRDRFNEQYF.

Written as DNA, the CDR3 is TGTGCCAGCTCACCAGGAATCCAAGAGACCCAGTACTTC. Its translation is CASSPGIQETQYF. The J gene is TRBJ2-5, the V gene TRBV18; D ambiguous. CDR3 length equals 13 residues. Germline CDR1 reads KGHSH; CDR2 reads LQKENI. V gave up 2 bases and J gave up 1 base, with 5 bases separating them.

The CDR3 DNA follows: TGCAGTGCGCTCGGCGGGGGGGAAGAGACCCAGTACTTC. Its translation: CSALGGGEETQYF. The chain uses TRBV20-1 and TRBJ2-5; 9 positions match TRBD2. Germline V CDR1 and CDR2: DFQATT, SNEGSKA (reference sequence). V lost 6 bases, J lost 3 bases, and 5 bases stayed unmatched. CDR3 size: 13 residues.

The chain recombines TRBV6-5 with TRBJ2-7; 7 bases line up with TRBD2. Germline V lookup: CDR1 MNHEY, CDR2 SVGAGI. Trimming cost V 8 bases and J 3 bases; bases outside gene matches: 7. The length of the CDR3 is 13 residues. CDR3 protein: CASGRAGNYEQYF. In DNA, the CDR3 is TGTGCCAGCGGGAGAGCGGGGAACTACGAGCAGTACTTC.

This clonotype was seen more than once but under ten times. This rearrangement joins TRBV9 to TRBJ2-3; possibly TRBD2 for D (5 bases). Trimming took 0 bases from V and 0 from J, leaving 8 bases between them. Germline V CDR1 and CDR2: SGDLS, YYNGEE. This CDR3 is 15 amino acids long. The CDR3 region is CASSVVPSSTDTQYF. Written as DNA, the CDR3 is TGTGCCAGCAGCGTAGTACCTAGCAGCACAGATACGCAGTATTTT. Supplemented by reference TRBV9 and TRBJ2-3, the full variable domain reads DSGVTQTPKHLITATGQRVTLRCSPRSGDLSVYWYQQSLDQGLQFLIQYYNGEERAKGNILERFSAQQFPDLHSELNLSSLELGDSALYFCASSVVPSSTDTQYFGPGTRLTVL.

The CDR3 sequence: CASFYNYGYTF. CDR3 nucleotide sequence: TGTGCCAGTTTTTACAATTATGGCTACACCTTC. The chain combines TRBV12-3 or TRBV12-4 with TRBJ1-2; D is undetermined. This CDR3 is 11 amino acids long. The ends were cut back, 9 bases at V and 5 bases at J, with 10 bases in the middle.

The chain recombines TRBV24-1 with TRBJ1-5, with 7 bases lining up with TRBD1. Per germline, CDR1 KGHDR and CDR2 SFDVKD. The trim removed 9 bases at V and 7 bases at J, leaving 8 bases unmatched. The CDR3 covers 13 residues. The CDR3 region is CATQRQGGQPQHF. For the CDR3, the DNA is TGTGCCACCCAGAGACAGGGTGGGCAGCCCCAGCATTTT.

For this clonotype: The germline gene is not matched at one end of the junction; a read error may be the cause. The chain carries TRBV20-1 and TRBJ2-7, with D possibly being TRBD2 (5 bases). The CDR3 covers 13 residues. Germline V lookup: CDR1 DFQATT, CDR2 SNEGSKA (reference sequence). CDR3 DNA sequence: TGCAGTGCTGGAGACTTGGGCCGGGGCGAGCAGTACTTC. Translation: CSAGDLGRGEQYF.

The CDR3 DNA follows: TGTGCCAGCAGCCAAACAGCGGTGGTTTTTGATGAGCAGTTCTTC. It specifies CASSQTAVVFDEQFF. The chain recombines TRBV7-3 with TRBJ2-1, with a weak D call TRBD2 (5 bases). The germline V gene encodes CDR1 SGHTA and CDR2 FQGTGA. The CDR3 covers 15 residues. Trimming stripped 5 bases from V and 8 bases from J, with 19 bases between.

The genes are TRBV4-2 and TRBJ2-1, with 13 bases identical to TRBD2. From germline, CDR1 is LGHNA and CDR2 YNFKEQ. This CDR3 region has 18 residues. J gave up 2 bases and V 1 base, and 5 bases lay outside the gene matches. CDR3 amino acids: CASSQGLAGGHTYNEQFF. CDR3 DNA: TGTGCCAGCAGCCAAGGACTAGCGGGAGGTCACACCTACAATGAGCAGTTCTTC.

The chain couples TRBV6-5 to TRBJ2-3; no definite D call. V gave up 6 bases and J gave up 7 bases, with 14 bases separating them. This CDR3 comprises 13 residues. CDR1 and CDR2 (germline): MNHEY, SVGAGI. The CDR3 DNA reads TGTGCCAGCAGCCCCCCCTTTCGTTATACGCAGTATTTT. Amino acid sequence: CASSPPFRYTQYF.

The chain couples TRBV7-9 to TRBJ2-1, with D hard to call. In germline, CDR1 is SEHNR, CDR2 FQNEAQ (reference sequence). V lost 7 bases and J 2 bases, leaving 12 bases between the germline ends. There are 14 residues in the CDR3. CDR3 DNA: TGTGCCAGCAATGAGAGGAGTCCCTACAATGAGCAGTTCTTC. Encoded protein: CASNERSPYNEQFF. Together with reference TRBV7-9 and TRBJ2-1, the CDR3 gives the full variable domain: DTGVSQNPRHKITKRGQNVTFRCDPISEHNRLYWYRQTLGQGPEFLTYFQNEAQLEKSRLLSDRFSAERPKGSFSTLEIQRTEQGDSAMYLCASNERSPYNEQFFGPGTRLTVL.

The table lists this clonotype with a count of one. This chain joins TRBV27 and TRBJ2-3; perhaps TRBD2 as D (6 bases). Germline V gene sequence: CDR1 MNHEY, CDR2 SMNVEV (reference sequence). Trimming pared 6 bases from V and 5 bases from J, leaving 18 bases between. The CDR3 consists of 15 residues. CDR3 residues: CASRPWDSRGDTQYF. CDR3 nucleotides: TGTGCCAGCAGGCCTTGGGACTCGAGGGGAGATACGCAGTATTTT.

The chain joins TRBV3-1 to TRBJ2-3, with TRBD2 matching over 10 bases. The CDR3 covers 16 residues. CDR1 is LGHDT, CDR2 YNNKEL, per germline (reference sequence). With V trimmed by 3 bases and J by 2 bases, 5 bases remained unmatched. The DNA for the CDR3 is TGTGCCAGCAGCCACTCCCTAGCGGGGGACACAGATACGCAGTATTTT. It encodes CASSHSLAGDTDTQYF.

The chain combines TRBV5-1 with TRBJ2-1; D remains ambiguous. Germline V gene sequence: CDR1 SGHRS, CDR2 YFSETQ. The CDR3 has 16 amino acids. The germline V and J ends were trimmed by 1 base and 2 bases, with 13 bases remaining between them. The CDR3: CASSLLNPPPYNEQFF. The CDR3 nucleotides are TGCGCCAGCAGCTTGCTAAACCCCCCGCCCTACAATGAGCAGTTCTTC.

J is TRBJ2-5 and V is TRBV5-6, with D possibly being TRBD1 (6 bases). The germline gives CDR1 SGHDT, CDR2 YYEEEE. V was clipped by 0 bases and J by 1 base, with 13 bases between them. The CDR3 consists of 16 residues. CDR3 DNA: TGTGCCAGCAGCTTGGTTGGACAGACCTTCCAAGAGACCCAGTACTTC. This sequence encodes CASSLVGQTFQETQYF.

J is TRBJ2-1 and V is TRBV28; TRBD1 might be the D (6 bases). Germline V gene sequence: CDR1 MDHEN, CDR2 SYDVKM. Trimming removed 7 bases at V and 4 bases at J, with 11 bases between. CDR3 length: 13 residues. CDR3 in DNA: TGTGCCAGCACCAGGACAGTGTACAATGAGCAGTTCTTC. It is translated as CASTRTVYNEQFF.

This chain connects TRBV6-2 or TRBV6-3 to TRBJ2-7; 7 bases match TRBD1. V shed 2 bases and J 3 bases; nucleotides not matched to a gene: 1. CDR3 length: 13 amino acids. Germline values: CDR1 MNHEY, CDR2 SVGEGT. CDR3 region: CASSYRQGYEQYF. The CDR3, as DNA: TGTGCCAGCAGTTACCGACAGGGCTACGAGCAGTACTTC.

This chain connects TRBV30 to TRBJ1-5; TRBD1 aligns across 7 bases. CDR1 is GTSNPN, CDR2 SVGIG, per germline (reference sequence). The V gene end was trimmed by 1 base and the J gene end by 5 bases; junction bases not matched to a gene: 5. CDR3 size: 14 residues. CDR3 amino acids: CAWSGDSQYQPQHF. The CDR3 DNA reads as TGTGCCTGGAGTGGGGACAGCCAATATCAGCCCCAGCATTTT.

This rearrangement joins TRBV29-1 to TRBJ1-2; 9 bases map to TRBD1. The V gene's germline CDR1 is SQVTM and CDR2 ANQGSEA. The length of the CDR3 is 13 residues. The V and J ends lost 7 bases and 3 bases, in that order; junction bases with no gene match: 6. The CDR3 reads CSAGTGFDYGYTF. CDR3 sequence (DNA): TGCAGCGCAGGGACAGGGTTCGACTATGGCTACACCTTC.

The rearrangement uses TRBV28 and TRBJ2-3, with TRBD2 identical over 12 bases. The V gene's germline CDR1 is MDHEN and CDR2 SYDVKM. The CDR3 is 16 amino acids. The V and J ends lost 2 bases and 1 base, in that order; junction bases with no gene match: 1. The CDR3 is CASSLRLAGGTDTQYF. The CDR3 DNA reads as TGTGCCAGCAGTTTAAGACTAGCGGGAGGCACAGATACGCAGTATTTT.

This rearrangement joins TRBV9 to TRBJ1-1, with 9 bases fitting TRBD1. There are 15 residues in the CDR3. Germline CDR1 reads SGDLS; CDR2 reads YYNGEE. V lost 0 bases to trimming and J lost 3 bases; unmatched junction nucleotides: 3. CDR3 DNA sequence: TGTGCCAGCAGCGTAGTACAGGGGGCGGACACTGAAGCTTTCTTT. Translation: CASSVVQGADTEAFF.